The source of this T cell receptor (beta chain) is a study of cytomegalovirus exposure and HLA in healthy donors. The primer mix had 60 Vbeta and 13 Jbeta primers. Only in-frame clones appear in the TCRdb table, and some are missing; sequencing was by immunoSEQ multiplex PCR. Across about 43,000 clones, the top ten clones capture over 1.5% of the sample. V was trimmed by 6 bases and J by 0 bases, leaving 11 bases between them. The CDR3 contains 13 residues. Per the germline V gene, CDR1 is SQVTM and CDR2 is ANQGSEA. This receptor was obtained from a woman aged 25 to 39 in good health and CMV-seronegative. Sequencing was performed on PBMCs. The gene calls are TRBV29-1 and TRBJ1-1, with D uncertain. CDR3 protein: CSVQTILNTEAFF. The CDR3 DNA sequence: TGCAGCGTACAGACAATACTGAACACTGAAGCTTTCTTT.